These T cell receptor beta chains were read from a single sample in a study of spatial heterogeneity in lung cancer. TCRdb used MiXCR to reprocess the 5' RACE reads, holding one entry per CDR3 protein. The sample has 25,000 or so distinct CDR3 sequences, approximately 4.8% seen once. The sequences come from PBMCs, collected at surgery. The receptors here all came from a male donor with early-stage non-small cell lung cancer. The CDR3 runs from the conserved cysteine through the conserved F or W. A D gene is named only where the DNA matches it firmly. Size is stated for part of the rows, as once, few or many counts, or as a class when the clone is expanded.

J gene | clone size | D gene | V gene | CDR3 DNA | CDR3 protein
TRBJ1-6 | many | NA | TRBV20-1 | TGCAGTGCTAGCTTAAGGACAGCAGGTTCACCCCTCCACTTT | CSASLRTAGSPLHF
TRBJ2-4 | many | NA | TRBV14 | TGTGCCAGCAGCCCTACGTGGCAGGGCCGACTAGCCAAAAACATTCAGTACTTC | CASSPTWQGRLAKNIQYF
TRBJ1-6 | many | NA | TRBV28 | TGTGCCAGCTCCCCCCCCAATGACGGAAATTCACCCCTCCACTTT | CASSPPNDGNSPLHF
TRBJ2-7 | many | NA | TRBV7-8 | TGTGCCAGCGGGAGAAGGGGTTTCTACGAGCAGTACTTC | CASGRRGFYEQYF
TRBJ2-3 | many | NA | TRBV10-1 | TGCGCCAGCAGTGACGGGCAGGGTACGGATACGCAGTATTTT | CASSDGQGTDTQYF
TRBJ1-5 | NA | NA | TRBV20-1 | TGCAGTGCTAGAGATGCCGTGGTGTGGAATCAGCCCCAGCATTTT | CSARDAVVWNQPQHF
TRBJ1-1 | many | NA | TRBV5-1 | TGCGCCAGCAGCGACCCGAACACTGAAGCTTTCTTT | CASSDPNTEAFF
TRBJ2-3 | NA | NA | TRBV6-1 | TGTGCCAGCAGTGCTACAGCCCCCCCAGATACGCAGTATTTT | CASSATAPPDTQYF
TRBJ2-1 | many | TRBD2 | TRBV12-3/TRBV12-4 | TGTGCCAGCAGTTCCGGCGGGAGTATGGGAAATGAGCAGTTCTTC | CASSSGGSMGNEQFF
TRBJ2-5 | many | TRBD1 | TRBV5-1 | TGCGCCAGCAGCTTGGAGCCGGGACAGCCCCAAAAGACCCAGTACTTC | CASSLEPGQPQKTQYF
TRBJ2-3 | many | NA | TRBV7-2 | TGTGCCAGCAGCTTAGACAGGGTTGGCACAGATACGCAGTATTTT | CASSLDRVGTDTQYF
TRBJ1-5 | NA | TRBD1 | TRBV7-8 | TGTGCCAGCAGCCCCGACAGGGTCAATCAGCCCCAGCATTTT | CASSPDRVNQPQHF
TRBJ2-7 | NA | TRBD1 | TRBV6-2/TRBV6-3 | TGTGCCAGCAGTTACCGAACAGGGGGCGTGCAGTACTTC | CASSYRTGGVQYF
TRBJ2-3 | few | NA | TRBV6-1 | TGTGCCAGCCTGTCGGGGTATGGCACAGATACGCAGTATTTT | CASLSGYGTDTQYF
TRBJ1-6 | many | TRBD1 | TRBV28 | TGTGCCAGCAGTTCAACAGGGGCCACACGTTCACCCCTCCACTTT | CASSSTGATRSPLHF
TRBJ2-1 | many | TRBD2 | TRBV5-6 | TGTGCCAGCAGCAGAATGGGACTAGCGGGAGCCTACAATGAGCAGTTCTTC | CASSRMGLAGAYNEQFF
TRBJ2-2 | many | TRBD1 | TRBV2 | TGTGCCAGCAGCCCCAGGGGGCAATCGAACACCGGGGAGCTGTTTTTT | CASSPRGQSNTGELFF
TRBJ2-3 | many | NA | TRBV12-3/TRBV12-4 | TGTGCCAGCAGTTTTTCCCCTAGCGTCCGCACAGATACGCAGTATTTT | CASSFSPSVRTDTQYF
TRBJ1-2 | many | NA | TRBV12-3/TRBV12-4 | TGTGCCAGCAGTTCGGGCAGGGTCTATGGCTACACCTTC | CASSSGRVYGYTF
TRBJ2-2 | many | NA | TRBV9 | TGTGCCAGCAGCGAGAGGGGAATGGTCACCGGGGAGCTGTTTTTT | CASSERGMVTGELFF
TRBJ2-1 | many | TRBD1 | TRBV24-1 | TGTGCCACCAGTGGGGAAGGACAGGTCTGGGGCTCCTACAATGAGCAGTTCTTC | CATSGEGQVWGSYNEQFF
TRBJ2-3 | many | NA | TRBV7-8 | TGTGCCAGCAGCTTAGGGCTAGCTGACACAGATACGCAGTATTTT | CASSLGLADTDTQYF
TRBJ1-4 | many | TRBD1 | TRBV5-1 | TGCGCCAGCAGCTTGGGGACAGGGCCTAATGAAAAACTGTTTTTT | CASSLGTGPNEKLFF
TRBJ2-1 | many | TRBD2 | TRBV7-2 | TGTGCCAGCAGCTTCCCCGCCCAGGGACTAGCGGGGGGGAGCTCCTACAATGAGCAGTTCTTC | CASSFPAQGLAGGSSYNEQFF
TRBJ1-4 | few | NA | TRBV14 | TGTGCCAGCAGTCCGCGCCTCGGCGGTGAAAAACTGTTTTTT | CASSPRLGGEKLFF
TRBJ1-2 | many | NA | TRBV6-6 | TGTGCCAGCAGTTACATTGCAGGGAACTATGGCTACACCTTC | CASSYIAGNYGYTF
TRBJ2-1 | many | NA | TRBV29-1 | TGCAGCGTTCGCATCGGTGAGCAGTTCTTC | CSVRIGEQFF
TRBJ2-3 | NA | TRBD2 | TRBV7-2 | TGTGCCAGCAGCTTAGTAGGTAGCGGGGGAGGCACAGATACGCAGTATTTT | CASSLVGSGGGTDTQYF
TRBJ1-4 | medium-sized | NA | TRBV28 | TGTGCCAGCAGTTTGGTAACCCCAAAAACTCTGTTTTTT | CASSLVTPKTLFF
TRBJ1-5 | many | TRBD1 | TRBV2 | TGTGCCAGCAAACAGGGGGCAGGGAGCAATCAGCCCCAGCATTTT | CASKQGAGSNQPQHF
TRBJ2-1 | NA | TRBD2 | TRBV28 | TGTGCCAGCAGTGCGGGAGGCTCCTACAATGAGCAGTTCTTC | CASSAGGSYNEQFF
TRBJ1-1 | many | NA | TRBV5-1 | TGCGCCAGCAGCACGAACGGACGGGGGAACGCTGAAGCTTTCTTT | CASSTNGRGNAEAFF
TRBJ2-7 | medium-sized | TRBD1 | TRBV18 | TGTGCCAGCTCACCTCACCAGGGGGTAGACGAGCAGTACTTC | CASSPHQGVDEQYF
TRBJ2-7 | many | TRBD1 | TRBV6-1 | TGTGCCAGCAGGACGGGGACAGGGGGCTCCTACGAGCAGTACTTC | CASRTGTGGSYEQYF
TRBJ2-1 | NA | NA | TRBV28 | TGTGCCAGCAGTTCACTAAGCGGCCTGAGCTCCTACAATGAGCAGTCCTTC | CASSSLSGLSSYNEQSF
TRBJ2-7 | many | TRBD2 | TRBV24-1 | TGTGCCACCAGTGATTTCACTAGCGGGAGATACGAGCAGTACTTC | CATSDFTSGRYEQYF
TRBJ2-3 | many | NA | TRBV14 | TGTGCCAGCAGCCAAGATAGGGGGAGTGAATATCGCACAGATACGCAGTATTTT | CASSQDRGSEYRTDTQYF
TRBJ1-4 | many | NA | TRBV28 | TGTGCCAGCAGTTCCCCCGGGGGGAGGGAAAAACTGTTTTTT | CASSSPGGREKLFF
TRBJ1-1 | many | NA | TRBV7-2 | TGTGCCAGCAGCTTACGCAGGCACACTGAAGCTTTCTTT | CASSLRRHTEAFF
TRBJ2-2 | many | NA | TRBV5-5 | TGTGCCAGCAGCTTGTTTTTGACGGCAGGGTTGACCGGGGAGCTGTTTTTT | CASSLFLTAGLTGELFF
TRBJ1-4 | many | NA | TRBV12-3/TRBV12-4 | TGTGCCAGCAGTTTGGGCTCTGTTAATGAAAAACTGTTTTTT | CASSLGSVNEKLFF
TRBJ2-7 | many | NA | TRBV3-1 | TGTGCCAGCAGTCAAGATGGTTCCTACGAGCAGTACTTC | CASSQDGSYEQYF
TRBJ1-6 | many | NA | TRBV2 | TGTGCCAGCAGATCACAGTACTATAATTCACCCCTCCACTTT | CASRSQYYNSPLHF
TRBJ2-3 | many | TRBD2 | TRBV6-4 | TGTGCCAGCAGTAGGACTAGCGGGGACTCCCCGTATTTT | CASSRTSGDSPYF
TRBJ2-1 | many | TRBD1 | TRBV20-1 | TGCAGTGCCCGGACAGGGGGGCCCCTCGGCGAGCAGTTCTTC | CSARTGGPLGEQFF
TRBJ2-1 | many | NA | TRBV28 | TGTGCCAGCAGTTTAGGCACAGGGATAGGGGGGTTCTTC | CASSLGTGIGGFF
TRBJ1-2 | few | TRBD1 | TRBV27 | TGTGCCATCCAACGTTCAGGGGGCGCTGGCTATGGCTACACCTTC | CAIQRSGGAGYGYTF
TRBJ2-3 | once | NA | TRBV7-3 | TGTGCCAGCAGCTTATATGGGGATACGCAGTATTTT | CASSLYGDTQYF
TRBJ1-1 | many | NA | TRBV20-1 | TGCAGTGCTAGAGTATTCGATGGCACTGAAGCTTTCTTT | CSARVFDGTEAFF